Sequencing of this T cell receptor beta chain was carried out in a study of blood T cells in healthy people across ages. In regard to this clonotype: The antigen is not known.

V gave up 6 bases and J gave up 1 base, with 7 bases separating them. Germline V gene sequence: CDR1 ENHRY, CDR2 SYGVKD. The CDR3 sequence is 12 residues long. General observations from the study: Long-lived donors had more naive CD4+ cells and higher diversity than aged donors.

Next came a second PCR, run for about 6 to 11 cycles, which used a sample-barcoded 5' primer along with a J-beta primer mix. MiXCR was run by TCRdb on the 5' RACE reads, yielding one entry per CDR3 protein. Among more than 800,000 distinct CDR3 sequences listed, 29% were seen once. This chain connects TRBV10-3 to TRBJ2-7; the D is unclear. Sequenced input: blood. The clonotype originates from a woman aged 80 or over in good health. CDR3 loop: CAIRTNSYEQYF. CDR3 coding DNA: TGTGCCATCAGGACCAATTCCTACGAGCAGTACTTC.